This TCR beta chain is from a study of spatial heterogeneity in lung cancer (dated by TCRdb to between 2018 and 2021). Some background on the complete study: More beta-chain than alpha-chain transcripts were consistently detected, likely reflecting higher beta-chain transcript abundance. TCR transcript counts in tumor regions correlated strongly with a T cell transcriptional module score from matched bulk RNA-seq. In the raw uncorrected reads, each unique combination of TCR and UMI appeared on average more than ten times. TCR alpha and beta repertoires were quantitatively compared across multiple tumor regions, matched nontumor lung and blood in non-small cell lung cancer. Nonsynonymous mutation counts, determined by whole-exome sequencing of tumor tissue, were related to TCR repertoire features. At surgery, roughly 220 tumor regions, 64 matched nontumor lung samples and 56 PBMC samples were TCR-sequenced for both alpha and beta chains. Summary of the overall study and its limitations: Confirming at a functional level the hypothesis that regional TCRs recognize regional mutations was considered to require additional single-cell paired TCR alpha and beta sequencing. The number of expanded intratumoral alpha and beta TCRs correlated with the tumor nonsynonymous mutation count. Counts of ubiquitous and regional expanded TCRs were found to correlate with counts of ubiquitous and regional nonsynonymous mutations, respectively. Estimated TCR-seq coverage of tumor T cells was only around 7% for alpha chains and 12% to 15% for beta chains.

There are many counts of this clonotype. Its antigen has not been determined. Base-call qualities are not available, and no considerably larger clone is one nucleotide away. In the germline V gene (reference sequence), CDR1 corresponds to DFQATT and CDR2 to SNEGSKA. The CDR3 runs 15 amino acids, cysteine and phenylalanine included. Only the CDR3 DNA is retained, 45 bases long and in frame from the first base. V loses 0 bases, J loses 8 bases, and the germline ends lie 14 bases apart. Reading the label with the study, this specimen's time point is: sample taken at primary tumor resection. Samples were obtained from approximately 70 patients with early-stage, untreated non-small cell lung cancer from the lung TRACERx cohort. TCR sequencing used whole RNA extracted from tumor and nontumor lung tissue, or from cryopreserved PBMC samples, without cell sorting. Only patients for whom sufficient RNA was available from at least two tumor regions were selected for TCR sequencing. Before selection, tumor and adjacent nontumor lung specimens were reviewed by a lung pathologist.

Receptor amplification or capture employed 5' RACE. Sequencing took place on a NextSeq 500. To allow correction of PCR and sequencing errors, the TCR library protocol tagged every TCR cDNA molecule with a unique molecular identifier. Per the source publication's procedure: TCR identification, UMI-based error correction and CDR3 extraction were all carried out with Decombinator tools. TCRs above a frequency of 2 per 1,000, corresponding to the top 1% of the tumor frequency distribution, were defined as expanded. Expanded tumor TCRs were classed as regional if statistically deemed absent (corrected P<0.05) from at least one tumor region, otherwise ubiquitous. Each repertoire was subsampled 100 times to 5,000 TCRs, after which Renyi diversity was computed with the R vegan package. To build CDR3 similarity networks, amino acid triplet string-kernel similarity was used, and CDR3s were connected when their pairwise similarity was above 0.82. The public reads were quality trimmed at Q25 with fastp and then assembled into clones with MiXCR by TCRdb, keeping productive beta chains. Merged by CDR3 protein, the rows form single entries marked with the most common genes and DNA. TCRdb, not the authors, supplied the V and J calls. Recorded for this sample are approximately 8,000 distinct CDR3 sequences; 9.6% of them occurred a single time. Around 12% of the sample rests with the top ten.

This specimen consisted of lung tumor tissue, obtained at surgery. The origin of this receptor is a male donor with early-stage non-small cell lung cancer. Recombination linked TRBV20-1 to TRBJ1-6; 5 matching bases give a weak D call of TRBD1. In nucleotide form, the sequence is TGCAGTGCTAGAGATCGCGTCAGGGACTATTCACCCCTCCACTTT. The translation is CSARDRVRDYSPLHF.